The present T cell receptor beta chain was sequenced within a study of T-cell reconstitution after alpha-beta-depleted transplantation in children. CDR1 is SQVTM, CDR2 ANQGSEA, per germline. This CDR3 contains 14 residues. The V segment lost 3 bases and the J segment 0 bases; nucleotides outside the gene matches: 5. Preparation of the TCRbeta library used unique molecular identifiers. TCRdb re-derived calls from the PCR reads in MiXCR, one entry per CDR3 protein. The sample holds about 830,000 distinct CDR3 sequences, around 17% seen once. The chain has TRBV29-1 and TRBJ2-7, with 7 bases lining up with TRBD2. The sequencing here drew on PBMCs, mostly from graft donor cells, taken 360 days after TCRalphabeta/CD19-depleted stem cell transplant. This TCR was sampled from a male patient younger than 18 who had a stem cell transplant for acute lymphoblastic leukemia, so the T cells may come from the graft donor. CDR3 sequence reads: CSVEASGSSYEQYF. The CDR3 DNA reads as TGCAGCGTTGAGGCTAGCGGCAGCTCCTACGAGCAGTACTTC.